A selection of T cell receptor beta chains follows, all from one sample in a study of tumor and adjacent non-tumor tissue in lung cancer. TCRdb independently ran MiXCR on the multiplex PCR reads; one entry per CDR3 protein. The table has around 210,000 distinct CDR3 sequences, around 71% seen once. The sequenced sample consisted of lung tumor tissue. The source is a man in his sixties with non-small cell lung cancer. Each CDR3 is given with its conserved first and last residue. The D gene is left open where the match is weak. For some rows the clone size is stated as once, few or many, or as a class when expanded; others skip it.

v_gene,abundance,j_gene,d_gene,CDR3nt,CDR3aa
TRBV5-4,.,TRBJ1-1,.,TGTGCCAGCAGCCCTCCGATGAACACTGAAGCTTTCTTC,CASSPPMNTEAFF
TRBV20-1,many,TRBJ1-1,TRBD1,TGCAGTGCTAGAGATCCGGGACAGCCGAACACTGAAGCTTTCTTT,CSARDPGQPNTEAFF
TRBV20-1,.,TRBJ2-3,TRBD2,TGCAGTGATGCCAGACCTAGCGGGCTTCGCACAGATACGCAGTATTTT,CSDARPSGLRTDTQYF
TRBV5-4,.,TRBJ2-1,.,TGTGCCAGCAGCATATCACGGAAGATACCCTACAGTGAGCAGTTCTTC,CASSISRKIPYSEQFF
TRBV6-5,.,TRBJ2-7,.,TGTACCAGCAGCAAAGGGGGAGTCACTAGCTACGACCAGTACTTC,CTSSKGGVTSYDQYF
TRBV10-1,once,TRBJ2-1,.,TGCGCCAGCAGTGAAGATTCAGATTCCTACAATGAGCAGTTCTTC,CASSEDSDSYNEQFF
TRBV20-1,.,TRBJ2-3,.,TGCAGTGCCCTCCTAGGTGGGGATACGCAGTATTTT,CSALLGGDTQYF
TRBV11-2,.,TRBJ2-2,.,TGTGTCAGCAGCTTAGATCGGTGGAGCACCGGGGAGCCGTTTTTT,CVSSLDRWSTGEPFF
TRBV12-3/TRBV12-4,.,TRBJ1-2,.,TGTGCCAGCATCTTAGGGGGGGCGCGTGACTACACCTTC,CASILGGARDYTF
TRBV7-3,once,TRBJ2-1,.,TGTGCCAGCAGCTTGGTGGGGAATGAGCAGTTCTTC,CASSLVGNEQFF
TRBV20-1,.,TRBJ2-4,.,TGCAGTGCTAGAGCATCGATAGGACAGTGCCACCACATTCAGTACTTC,CSARASIGQCHHIQYF
TRBV29-1,.,TRBJ2-5,.,TGCAGCGTTGAAGATCTTAAATGGGCGGGACAAGAGACACAGTACTTC,CSVEDLKWAGQETQYF
TRBV20-1,.,TRBJ2-3,.,TGCAGTGCTATAATAATAAGGACTGGCGGGAAGACAGATACGCAGTATTTT,CSAIIIRTGGKTDTQYF
TRBV6-5,.,TRBJ2-5,.,TGTACCAGTAGTGATGCCGGGACCACGGGGGCCCAGTACTTC,CTSSDAGTTGAQYF
TRBV11-3,many,TRBJ2-1,TRBD1,TGTGCCAGCAGCTTAGTGTTGGACAGGGCCCGGCCCTACAATGAGCAGTTCTTC,CASSLVLDRARPYNEQFF
TRBV11-3,once,TRBJ2-5,.,TGTGCCAGCATCTCGGGACCGGTCCAAGGGACCCAGTACTTC,CASISGPVQGTQYF
TRBV5-4,.,TRBJ2-5,.,TGTGCCAGCAGCTTGGGAGAGGGAGAGACCCAGTACTTC,CASSLGEGETQYF
TRBV6-2/TRBV6-3,.,TRBJ2-7,TRBD1,TGTGCCAGCAGTTACCAATCCGGGACAGGGGTCGAGGAGCAGTACTTC,CASSYQSGTGVEEQYF
TRBV4-2,few,TRBJ2-3,TRBD2,TGTGCCAGCAGCCCGGATAGCGGGACGGGGACAGATACGCAGTATTTT,CASSPDSGTGTDTQYF
TRBV4-2,.,TRBJ1-2,.,TGTGCCAGAAGCCCCCCTGCGGGGACGGAGGGGTATGCCTACACCTTC,CARSPPAGTEGYAYTF
TRBV28,.,TRBJ1-2,TRBD1,TGTGCCAGCAGGACCTCCGGGACAGGGTATCGAAGCTACACCTTC,CASRTSGTGYRSYTF
TRBV12-3/TRBV12-4,.,TRBJ1-4,.,TGTGCCAGCAGTTTGGTCCTTAATCAAAAACTGTTTTTT,CASSLVLNQKLFF
TRBV5-4,few,TRBJ1-4,.,TGTGCCAGCAGCGACAGGAGGAGGACTGAAAAACTGTTTTTT,CASSDRRRTEKLFF
TRBV20-1,.,TRBJ2-3,.,TGCAGTGCCCGTTTCGGGCGGGATACGCAGTATTTT,CSARFGRDTQYF
TRBV4-2,.,TRBJ2-3,TRBD2,TGTGCCAGCAGCCAAAATCCCGGACTAGCGGGCACAGATACACACTATTTT,CASSQNPGLAGTDTHYF
TRBV11-3,many,TRBJ2-3,.,TGTGCCAGCAGCAGGCGTCCAGATACGCAGTATTTT,CASSRRPDTQYF
TRBV5-6,.,TRBJ2-7,.,TGTGCCAGCAGCTCGTCGTACATAGCTCCCGCCTACGAGCAGTACTTC,CASSSSYIAPAYEQYF
TRBV5-4,.,TRBJ2-6,TRBD1,TGTGCCAGCACCTGGGGACAGGGGTCTGGGGCCAACGTCCTGACTTTC,CASTWGQGSGANVLTF
TRBV20-1,many,TRBJ2-3,TRBD1,TGCAGTGCGCAAGGACAGGGTTGGATCACAGATACGCAGTATTTT,CSAQGQGWITDTQYF
TRBV10-3,.,TRBJ1-3,.,TGTGCCATCATGAGCTCTGGAAACACCATATATTTT,CAIMSSGNTIYF
TRBV20-1,.,TRBJ2-5,.,TGCAGTGTTGGACAGCATGGAGGAGAGACCCAGTACTTC,CSVGQHGGETQYF
TRBV20-1,.,TRBJ2-1,.,TGCAGTGCTAGAGATGAAGGAGAGGGCTACAATGAGCAGTTCTTT,CSARDEGEGYNEQFF
TRBV7-9,.,TRBJ2-3,.,TGTGCCAGCTGCCCGAGCACAGATACGCAGTGTTTT,CASCPSTDTQCF
TRBV6-1,many,TRBJ2-3,TRBD2,TGTGCCACCAGACTAGCGGGGATCACAGATACGCAGTATTTT,CATRLAGITDTQYF